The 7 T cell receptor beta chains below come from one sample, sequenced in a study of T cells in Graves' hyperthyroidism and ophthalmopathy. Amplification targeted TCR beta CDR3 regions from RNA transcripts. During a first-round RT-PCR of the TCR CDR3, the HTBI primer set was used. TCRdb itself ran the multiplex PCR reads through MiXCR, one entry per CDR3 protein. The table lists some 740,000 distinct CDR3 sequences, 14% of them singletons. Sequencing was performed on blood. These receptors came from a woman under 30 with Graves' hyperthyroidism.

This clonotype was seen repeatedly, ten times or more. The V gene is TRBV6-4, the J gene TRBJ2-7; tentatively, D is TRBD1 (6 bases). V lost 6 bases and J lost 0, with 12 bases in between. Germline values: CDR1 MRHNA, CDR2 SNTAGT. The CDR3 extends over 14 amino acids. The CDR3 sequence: CASSDRTVSYEQYF. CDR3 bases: TGTGCCAGCAGCGACCGGACAGTCTCCTACGAGCAGTACTTC.

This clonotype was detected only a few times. The CDR3 protein is CASSGVGSSYNEQFF. The CDR3, as DNA: TGTGCCAGCAGCGGCGTCGGGAGCTCCTACAATGAGCAGTTCTTC. This rearrangement joins TRBV9 to TRBJ2-1; the D gene is possibly TRBD2 (6 bases). Germline V CDR1 and CDR2: SGDLS, YYNGEE. CDR3 length: 15 amino acids. V was shortened by 3 bases and J by 0 bases, with 10 bases between the two germline ends. The entire variable domain, with the rest obtained from reference TRBV9 and TRBJ2-1, is as follows: DSGVTQTPKHLITATGQRVTLRCSPRSGDLSVYWYQQSLDQGLQFLIQYYNGEERAKGNILERFSAQQFPDLHSELNLSSLELGDSALYFCASSGVGSSYNEQFFGPGTRLTVL.

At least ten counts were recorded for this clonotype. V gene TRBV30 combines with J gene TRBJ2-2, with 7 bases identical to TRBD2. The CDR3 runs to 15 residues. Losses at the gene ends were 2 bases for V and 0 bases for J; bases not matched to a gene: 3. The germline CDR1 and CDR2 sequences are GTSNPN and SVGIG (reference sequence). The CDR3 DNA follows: TGTGCCTGGAGTCAGAGCGGGACGAACACCGGGGAGCTGTTTTTT. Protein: CAWSQSGTNTGELFF.

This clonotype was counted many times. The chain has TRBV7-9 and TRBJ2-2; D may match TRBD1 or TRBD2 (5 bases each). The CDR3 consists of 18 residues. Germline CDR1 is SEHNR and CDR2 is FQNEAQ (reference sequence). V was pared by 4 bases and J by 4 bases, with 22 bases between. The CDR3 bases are TGTGCCAGCAGCTACACTAGGACTCGGACAACCCGCACCGGGGAGCTGTTTTTT. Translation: CASSYTRTRTTRTGELFF.

CDR3 sequence (DNA): TGTACCACCACCCCTAGCGGGTCTTACGAGCAGTACTTC. Protein sequence: CTTTPSGSYEQYF. The V call is TRBV19, the J call TRBJ2-7, with 8 bases identical to TRBD2. The CDR3 runs 13 residues. From germline, CDR1 is LNHDA and CDR2 SQIVND (reference sequence).

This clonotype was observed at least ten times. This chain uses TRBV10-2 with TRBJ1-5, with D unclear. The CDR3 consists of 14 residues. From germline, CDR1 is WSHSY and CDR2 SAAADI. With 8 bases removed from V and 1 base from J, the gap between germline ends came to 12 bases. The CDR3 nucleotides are TGCGCCAGCCACCTAGGGCCAAGCAATCAGCCCCAGCATTTT. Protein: CASHLGPSNQPQHF.

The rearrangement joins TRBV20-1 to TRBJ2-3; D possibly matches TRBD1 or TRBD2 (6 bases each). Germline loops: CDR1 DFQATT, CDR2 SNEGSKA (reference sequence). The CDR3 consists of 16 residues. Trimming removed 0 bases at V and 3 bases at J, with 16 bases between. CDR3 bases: TGCAGTGCTAGAGATCTAGGAGGGGGTATAACAGATACGCAGTATTTT. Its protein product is CSARDLGGGITDTQYF.